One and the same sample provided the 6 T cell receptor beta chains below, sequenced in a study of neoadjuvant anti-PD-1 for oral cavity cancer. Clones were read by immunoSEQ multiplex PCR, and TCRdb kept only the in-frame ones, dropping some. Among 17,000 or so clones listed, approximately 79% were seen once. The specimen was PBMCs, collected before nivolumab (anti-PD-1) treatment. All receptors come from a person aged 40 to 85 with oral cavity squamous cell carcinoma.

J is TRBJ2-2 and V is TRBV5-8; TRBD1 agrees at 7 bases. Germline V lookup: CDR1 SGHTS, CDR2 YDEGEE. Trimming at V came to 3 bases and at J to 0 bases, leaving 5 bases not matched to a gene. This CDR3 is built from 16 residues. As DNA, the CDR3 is TGTGCCAGCAGCTCCGGGACAGACTCGAACACCGGGGAGCTGTTTTTT. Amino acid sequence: CASSSGTDSNTGELFF.

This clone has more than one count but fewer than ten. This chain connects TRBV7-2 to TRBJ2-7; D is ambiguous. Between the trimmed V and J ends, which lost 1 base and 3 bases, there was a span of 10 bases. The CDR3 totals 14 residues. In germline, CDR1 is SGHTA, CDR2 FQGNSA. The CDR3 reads CASSLVVVFYEQYF. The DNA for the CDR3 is TGTGCCAGCAGCTTAGTGGTGGTATTCTACGAGCAGTACTTC.

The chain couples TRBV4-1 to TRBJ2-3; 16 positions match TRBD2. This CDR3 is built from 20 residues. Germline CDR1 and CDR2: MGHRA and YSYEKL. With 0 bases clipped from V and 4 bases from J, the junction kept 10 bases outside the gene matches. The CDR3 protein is CASSQDLGTSGRAVPDTQYF. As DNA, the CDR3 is TGCGCCAGCAGCCAAGATCTCGGGACTAGCGGGAGGGCCGTTCCAGATACGCAGTATTTT.

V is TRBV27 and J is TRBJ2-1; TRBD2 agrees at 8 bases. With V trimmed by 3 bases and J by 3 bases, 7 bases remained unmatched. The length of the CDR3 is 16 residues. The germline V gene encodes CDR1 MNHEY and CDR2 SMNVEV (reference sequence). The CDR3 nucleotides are TGTGCCAGCAGTTTGGGTAGCGGGAATATCTACAATGAGCAGTTCTTC. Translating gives CASSLGSGNIYNEQFF.

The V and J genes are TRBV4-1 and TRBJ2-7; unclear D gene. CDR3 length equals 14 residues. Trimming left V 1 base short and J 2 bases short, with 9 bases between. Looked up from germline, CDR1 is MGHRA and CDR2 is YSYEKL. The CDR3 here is CASSQGLDPYEQYF. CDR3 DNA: TGCGCCAGCAGCCAAGGTTTAGATCCCTACGAGCAGTACTTC.

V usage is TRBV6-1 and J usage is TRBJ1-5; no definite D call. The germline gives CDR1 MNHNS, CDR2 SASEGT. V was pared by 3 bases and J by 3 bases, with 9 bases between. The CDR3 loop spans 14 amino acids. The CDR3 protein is CASSDAGLNQPQHF. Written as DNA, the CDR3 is TGTGCCAGCAGTGATGCCGGCCTCAATCAGCCCCAGCATTTT.